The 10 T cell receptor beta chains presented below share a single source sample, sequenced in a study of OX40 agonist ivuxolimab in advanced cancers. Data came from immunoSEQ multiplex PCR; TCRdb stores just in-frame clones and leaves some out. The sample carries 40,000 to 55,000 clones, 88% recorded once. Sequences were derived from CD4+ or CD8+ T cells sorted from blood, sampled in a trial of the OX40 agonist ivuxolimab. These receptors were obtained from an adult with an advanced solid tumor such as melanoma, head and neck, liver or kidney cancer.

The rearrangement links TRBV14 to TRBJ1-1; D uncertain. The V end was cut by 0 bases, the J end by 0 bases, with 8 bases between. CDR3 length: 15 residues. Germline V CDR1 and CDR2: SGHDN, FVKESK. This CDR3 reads CASSQEQNMNTEAFF. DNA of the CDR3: TGTGCCAGCAGCCAAGAACAGAACATGAACACTGAAGCTTTCTTT.

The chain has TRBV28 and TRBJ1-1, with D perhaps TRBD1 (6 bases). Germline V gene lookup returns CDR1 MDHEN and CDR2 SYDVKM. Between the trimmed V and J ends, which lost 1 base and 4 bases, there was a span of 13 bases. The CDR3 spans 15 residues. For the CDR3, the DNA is TGTGCCAGCAGTTTATTCCGGGGGGGCGGCACTGAAGCTTTCTTT. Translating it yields CASSLFRGGGTEAFF.

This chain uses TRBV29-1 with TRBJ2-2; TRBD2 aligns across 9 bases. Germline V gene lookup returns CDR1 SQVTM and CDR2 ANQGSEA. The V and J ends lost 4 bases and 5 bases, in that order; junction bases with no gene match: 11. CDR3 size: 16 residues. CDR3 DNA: TGCAGCGTTGGGCCCCGCTTAGCGGGGGAAACCGGGGAGCTGTTTTTT. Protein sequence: CSVGPRLAGETGELFF.

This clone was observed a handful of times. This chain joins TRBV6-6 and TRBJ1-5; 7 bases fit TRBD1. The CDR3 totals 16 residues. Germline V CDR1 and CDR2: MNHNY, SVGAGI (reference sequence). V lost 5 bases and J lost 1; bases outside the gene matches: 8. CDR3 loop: CASSLQGPASNQPQHF. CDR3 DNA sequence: TGTGCCAGCAGTCTACAGGGGCCGGCCAGCAATCAGCCCCAGCATTTT.

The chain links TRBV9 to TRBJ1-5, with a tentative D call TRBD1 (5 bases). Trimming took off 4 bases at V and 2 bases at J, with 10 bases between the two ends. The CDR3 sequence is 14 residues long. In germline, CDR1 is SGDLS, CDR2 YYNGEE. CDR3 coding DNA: TGTGCCAGCAGCCAGGGATTCGGCAATCAGCCCCAGCATTTT. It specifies CASSQGFGNQPQHF. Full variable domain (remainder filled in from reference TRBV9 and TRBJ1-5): DSGVTQTPKHLITATGQRVTLRCSPRSGDLSVYWYQQSLDQGLQFLIQYYNGEERAKGNILERFSAQQFPDLHSELNLSSLELGDSALYFCASSQGFGNQPQHFGDGTRLSIL.

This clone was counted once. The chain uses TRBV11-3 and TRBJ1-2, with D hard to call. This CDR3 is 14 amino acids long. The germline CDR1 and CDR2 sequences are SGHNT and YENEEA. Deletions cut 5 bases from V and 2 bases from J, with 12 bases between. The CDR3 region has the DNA TGTGCCAGCAGCCAAACAGACGGAAACTATGGCTACACCTTC. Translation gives CASSQTDGNYGYTF.

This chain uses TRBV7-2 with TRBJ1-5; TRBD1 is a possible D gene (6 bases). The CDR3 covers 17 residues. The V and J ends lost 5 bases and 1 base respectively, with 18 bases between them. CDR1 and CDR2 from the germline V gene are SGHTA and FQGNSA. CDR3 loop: CASSPRGTPESNQPQHF. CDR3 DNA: TGTGCCAGCAGCCCAAGGGGGACCCCGGAGAGCAATCAGCCCCAGCATTTT.

The chain's CDR3 is CASSLGTGGLETQYF. CDR3 coding DNA: TGCGCCAGCAGCTTGGGGACAGGGGGCTTGGAGACCCAGTACTTC. The gene calls are TRBV5-1 and TRBJ2-5; 11 bases fit TRBD1. Germline trimming cut 0 bases from V and 5 bases from J; bases unmatched to any gene: 3. CDR3 length equals 15 residues. The germline V gene encodes CDR1 SGHRS and CDR2 YFSETQ.

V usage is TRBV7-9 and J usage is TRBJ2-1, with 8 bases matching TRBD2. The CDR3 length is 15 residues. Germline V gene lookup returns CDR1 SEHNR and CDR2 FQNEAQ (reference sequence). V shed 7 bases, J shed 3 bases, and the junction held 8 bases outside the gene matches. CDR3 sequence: CASTPPAGGYNEQFF. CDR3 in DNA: TGTGCCAGCACTCCTCCCGCGGGGGGCTACAATGAGCAGTTCTTC. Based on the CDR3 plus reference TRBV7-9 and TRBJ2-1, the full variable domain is DTGVSQNPRHKITKRGQNVTFRCDPISEHNRLYWYRQTLGQGPEFLTYFQNEAQLEKSRLLSDRFSAERPKGSFSTLEIQRTEQGDSAMYLCASTPPAGGYNEQFFGPGTRLTVL.

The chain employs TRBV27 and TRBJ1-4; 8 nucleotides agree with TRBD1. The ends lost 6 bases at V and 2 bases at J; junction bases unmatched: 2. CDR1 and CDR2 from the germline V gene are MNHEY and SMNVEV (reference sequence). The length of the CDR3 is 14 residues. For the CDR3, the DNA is TGTGCCAGCAGCCGGACAGGGACTAATGAAAAACTGTTTTTT. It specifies CASSRTGTNEKLFF.